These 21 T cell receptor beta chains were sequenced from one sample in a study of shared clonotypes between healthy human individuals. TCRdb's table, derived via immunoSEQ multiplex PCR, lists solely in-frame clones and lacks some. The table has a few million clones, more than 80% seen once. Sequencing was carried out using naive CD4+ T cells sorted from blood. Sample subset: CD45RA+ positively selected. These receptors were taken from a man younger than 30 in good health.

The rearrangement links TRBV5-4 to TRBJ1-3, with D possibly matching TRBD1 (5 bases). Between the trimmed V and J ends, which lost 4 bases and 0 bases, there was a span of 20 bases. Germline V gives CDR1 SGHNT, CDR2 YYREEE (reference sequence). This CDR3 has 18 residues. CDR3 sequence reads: CASSLGGGFSYSGNTIYF. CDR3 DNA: TGTGCCAGCAGCCTGGGGGGTGGGTTCAGCTACTCTGGAAACACCATATATTTT.

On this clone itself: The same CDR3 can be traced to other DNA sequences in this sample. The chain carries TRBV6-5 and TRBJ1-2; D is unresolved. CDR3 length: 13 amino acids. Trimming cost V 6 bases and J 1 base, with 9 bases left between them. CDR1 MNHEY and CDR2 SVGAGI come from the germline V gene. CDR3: CASSPDGNYGYTF. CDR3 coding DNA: TGTGCCAGCAGCCCTGACGGTAACTATGGCTACACCTTC.

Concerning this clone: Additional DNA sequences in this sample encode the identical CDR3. Here the CDR3 reads CASSLDRGNTEAFF. The CDR3, as DNA: TGTGCCAGCAGCCTGGACAGGGGGAACACTGAAGCTTTCTTT. The rearrangement uses TRBV5-4 and TRBJ1-1; TRBD1 matches at 9 bases. The CDR3 is 14 amino acids. The V and J ends lost 4 bases and 1 base, in that order; junction bases with no gene match: 2. Germline V gene sequence: CDR1 SGHNT, CDR2 YYREEE (reference sequence).

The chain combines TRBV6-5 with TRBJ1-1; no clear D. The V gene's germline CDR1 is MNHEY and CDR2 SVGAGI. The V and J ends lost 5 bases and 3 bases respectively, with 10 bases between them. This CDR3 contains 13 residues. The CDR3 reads CASSRSVDTEAFF. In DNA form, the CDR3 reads TGTGCCAGCAGTCGATCGGTGGACACTGAAGCTTTCTTT.

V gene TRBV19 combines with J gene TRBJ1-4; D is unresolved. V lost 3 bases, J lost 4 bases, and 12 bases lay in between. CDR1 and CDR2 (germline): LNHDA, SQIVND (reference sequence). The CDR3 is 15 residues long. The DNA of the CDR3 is TGTGCCAGTAGTATCGCGGTAACCCATAATGAAAAACTGTTTTTT. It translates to CASSIAVTHNEKLFF.

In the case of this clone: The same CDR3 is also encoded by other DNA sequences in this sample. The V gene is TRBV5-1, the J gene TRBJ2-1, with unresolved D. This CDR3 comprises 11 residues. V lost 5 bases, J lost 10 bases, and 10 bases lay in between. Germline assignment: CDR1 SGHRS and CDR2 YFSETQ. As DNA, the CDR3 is TGCGCCAGCAGTTTGTCGAGGGAGCAGTTCTTC. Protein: CASSLSREQFF.

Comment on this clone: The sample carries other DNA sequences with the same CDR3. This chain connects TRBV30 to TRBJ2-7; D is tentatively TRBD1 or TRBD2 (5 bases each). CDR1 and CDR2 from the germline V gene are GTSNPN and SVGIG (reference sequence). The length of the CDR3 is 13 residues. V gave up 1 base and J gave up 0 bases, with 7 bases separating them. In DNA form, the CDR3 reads TGTGCCTGGAGTGGGGGGTCCTCCTACGAGCAGTACTTC. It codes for CAWSGGSSYEQYF.

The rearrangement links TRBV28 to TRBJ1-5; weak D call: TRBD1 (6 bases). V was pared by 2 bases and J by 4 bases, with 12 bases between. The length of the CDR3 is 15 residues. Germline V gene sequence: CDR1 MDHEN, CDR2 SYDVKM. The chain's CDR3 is CASSLRRGKNQPQHF. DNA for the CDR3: TGTGCCAGCAGTTTAAGAAGGGGGAAGAATCAGCCCCAGCATTTT.

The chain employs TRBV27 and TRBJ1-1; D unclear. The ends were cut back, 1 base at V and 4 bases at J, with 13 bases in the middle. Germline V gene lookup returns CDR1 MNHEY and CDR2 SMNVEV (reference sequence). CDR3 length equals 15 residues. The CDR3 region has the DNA TGTGCCAGCAGTTTATGGGGAGCTTCCGGCACTGAAGCTTTCTTT. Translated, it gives CASSLWGASGTEAFF.

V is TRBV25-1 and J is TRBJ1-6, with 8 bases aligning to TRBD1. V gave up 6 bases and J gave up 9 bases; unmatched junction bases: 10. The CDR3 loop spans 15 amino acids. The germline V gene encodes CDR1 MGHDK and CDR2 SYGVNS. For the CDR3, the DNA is TGTGCCAGCAGCGACTGGACAGGGAATAGTTCACCCCTCCACTTT. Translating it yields CASSDWTGNSSPLHF.

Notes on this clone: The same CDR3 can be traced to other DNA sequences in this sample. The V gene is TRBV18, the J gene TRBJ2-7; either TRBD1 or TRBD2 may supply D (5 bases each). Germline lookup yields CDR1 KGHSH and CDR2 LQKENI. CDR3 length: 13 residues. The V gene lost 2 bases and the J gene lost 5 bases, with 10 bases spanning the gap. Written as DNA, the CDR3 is TGTGCCAGCTCACCAAGGGGTAGCGACGAGCAGTACTTC. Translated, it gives CASSPRGSDEQYF.

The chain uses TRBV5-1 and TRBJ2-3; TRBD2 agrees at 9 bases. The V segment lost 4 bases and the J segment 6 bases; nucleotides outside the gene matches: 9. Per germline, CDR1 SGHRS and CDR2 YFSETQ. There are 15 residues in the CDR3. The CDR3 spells CASSLGLAPGDTQYF. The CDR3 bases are TGCGCCAGCAGCCTGGGACTAGCCCCGGGGGATACGCAGTATTTT.

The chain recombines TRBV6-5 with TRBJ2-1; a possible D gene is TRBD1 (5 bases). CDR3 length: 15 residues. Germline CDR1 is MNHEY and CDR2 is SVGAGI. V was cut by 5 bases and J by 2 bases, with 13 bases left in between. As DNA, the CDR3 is TGTGCCAGCAGTACGGGCCAGGGTACCTACAATGAGCAGTTCTTC. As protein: CASSTGQGTYNEQFF.

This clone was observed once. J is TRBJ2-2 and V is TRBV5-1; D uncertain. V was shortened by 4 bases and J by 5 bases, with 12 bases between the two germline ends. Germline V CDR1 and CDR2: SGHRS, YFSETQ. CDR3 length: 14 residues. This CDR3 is CASSKGLGTGELFF. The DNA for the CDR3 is TGCGCCAGCAGCAAGGGTCTTGGTACCGGGGAGCTGTTTTTT.

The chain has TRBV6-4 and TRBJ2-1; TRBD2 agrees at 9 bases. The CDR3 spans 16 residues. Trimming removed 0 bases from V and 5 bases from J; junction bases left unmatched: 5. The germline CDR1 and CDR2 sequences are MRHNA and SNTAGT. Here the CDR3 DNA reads TGTGCCAGCAGTGACTCGTGGCTAGCGGGGAACAATGAGCAGTTCTTC. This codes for CASSDSWLAGNNEQFF.

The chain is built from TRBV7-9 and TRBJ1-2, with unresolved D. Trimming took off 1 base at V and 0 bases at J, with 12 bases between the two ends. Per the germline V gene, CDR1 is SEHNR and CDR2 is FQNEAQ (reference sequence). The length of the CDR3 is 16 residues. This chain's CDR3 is CASSLEYYGANYGYTF. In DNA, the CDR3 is TGTGCCAGCAGCTTAGAGTACTATGGTGCTAACTATGGCTACACCTTC.

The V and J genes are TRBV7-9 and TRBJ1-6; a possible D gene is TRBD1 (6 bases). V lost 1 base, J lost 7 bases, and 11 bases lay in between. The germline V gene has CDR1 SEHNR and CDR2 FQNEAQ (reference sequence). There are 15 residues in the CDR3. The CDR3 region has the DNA TGTGCCAGCAGCTTAGGGGGGGCAGACAATTCACCCCTCCACTTT. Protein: CASSLGGADNSPLHF.

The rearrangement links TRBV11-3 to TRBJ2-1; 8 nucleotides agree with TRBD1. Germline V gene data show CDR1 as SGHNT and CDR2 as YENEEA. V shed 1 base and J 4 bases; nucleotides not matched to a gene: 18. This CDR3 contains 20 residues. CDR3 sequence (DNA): TGTGCCAGCAGCTTAGTCAGGTCCCGGTGTTCAGGGGGCTGGTACAATGAGCAGTTCTTC. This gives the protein CASSLVRSRCSGGWYNEQFF.

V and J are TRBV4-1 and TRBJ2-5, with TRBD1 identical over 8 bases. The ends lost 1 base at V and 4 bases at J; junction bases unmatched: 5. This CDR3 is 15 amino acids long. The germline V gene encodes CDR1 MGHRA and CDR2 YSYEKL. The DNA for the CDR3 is TGCGCCAGCAGCCAAGCCAGGGGGCAGGGAGAGACCCAGTACTTC. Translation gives CASSQARGQGETQYF.

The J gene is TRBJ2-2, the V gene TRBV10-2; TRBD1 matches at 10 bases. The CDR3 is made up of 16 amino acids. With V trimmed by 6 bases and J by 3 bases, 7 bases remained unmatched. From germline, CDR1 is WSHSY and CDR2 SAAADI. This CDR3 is CASSPGQGFDTGELFF. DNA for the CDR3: TGCGCCAGCAGCCCGGGACAGGGGTTTGACACCGGGGAGCTGTTTTTT.

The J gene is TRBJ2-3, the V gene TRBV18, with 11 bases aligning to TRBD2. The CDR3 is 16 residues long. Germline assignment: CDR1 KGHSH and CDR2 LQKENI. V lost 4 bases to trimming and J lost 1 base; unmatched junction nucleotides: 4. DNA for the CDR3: TGTGCCAGCTCACAGCCGGGACTAGCGGGCACAGATACGCAGTATTTT. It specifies CASSQPGLAGTDTQYF.